Here is one TCR beta chain with its context. What it binds is not known. Trimming cost V 7 bases and J 1 base; bases outside gene matches: 5. This CDR3 spans 15 amino acids. In germline, CDR1 is MDHEN, CDR2 SYDVKM. Both 60 Vbeta primers and 13 Jbeta primers went into the PCR. Libraries were prepared by immunoSEQ multiplex PCR; TCRdb keeps only in-frame clonotypes and omits some of them. The sample carries approximately 100,000 clones, roughly 70% recorded once. The data originate from a study of cytomegalovirus exposure and HLA in healthy donors. Notes on the study in general: Serostatus for CMV was the only available immune exposure information. TCR beta chain V- and J-gene trimming was linked, in a later analysis, to a missense variant in DCLRE1C.

The sample consisted of PBMCs. This receptor was identified in a man in his forties in good health and CMV-seropositive. The chain carries TRBV28 and TRBJ2-3; 10 nucleotides agree with TRBD1. The CDR3 sequence: CASTRGTGGTDTQYF. The CDR3 DNA follows: TGTGCCAGCACCCGAGGGACAGGGGGCACAGATACGCAGTATTTT. Filled out from reference TRBV28 and TRBJ2-3, the complete variable domain reads DVKVTQSSRYLVKRTGEKVFLECVQDMDHENMFWYRQDPGLGLRLIYFSYDVKMKEKGDIPEGYSVSREKKERFSLILESASTNQTSMYLCASTRGTGGTDTQYFGPGTRLTVL.